The clone carrying this TCR beta chain was seen only a few times. Its antigen is not identified. Generation of TCR cDNA used 5'RACE template switching (which added a universal primer site and UMIs). TCRdb analysed the 5' RACE reads with MiXCR anew, one entry per CDR3 protein. Here the sample spans 200,000 to 300,000 distinct CDR3 sequences, about an eighth being singletons. From germline, CDR1 is ENHRY and CDR2 SYGVKD. The J segment lost 0 bases and the V segment lost 10 bases, leaving 11 bases of the junction unmatched. This CDR3 has 15 residues. These data belong to a study of T cells after yellow fever vaccination. Study-wide background: Preparation of the low-cell-number fractions used SMART-Seq v4 Ultra Low Input. General observations from the study: Any FACS-sorted repertoire could hold abundant clonotypes that contaminate it from the bulk population. Only a minor proportion of clonotypes was detected across both CD4 and CD8 compartments.

The V gene is TRBV10-3, the J gene TRBJ1-2, with 7 bases identical to TRBD1. The sequencing used CD4+ T cells sorted from PBMCs, collected 45 days after the yellow fever booster vaccination. This sequence originates from a man aged 30 to 39 who received the YFV17D yellow fever vaccine. The CDR3 protein is CATAAPGQTNYGYTF. The DNA of the CDR3 is TGTGCCACTGCCGCCCCGGGACAGACTAACTATGGCTACACCTTC.